The TCR beta chain described here comes from a study of CD8+CD57+ T cells in acquired aplastic anemia. Study-wide points: Shared by patients and controls, around 27 CD8+ CDR3s were abundant in patients.

Details on this clonotype: Its specificity is not known. The junction does not match germline at one end; this may be a read error.

This CDR3 is 13 amino acids long. Germline V lookup: CDR1 SGHTA, CDR2 FQGNSA. An expansion of CD8+CD57+ cells by flow cytometry had been shown in patients chosen for sequencing. Researchers used genomic DNA as the template to profile TCR beta VDJ and CDR3. Via MiXCR, TCRdb re-called the reads, giving one row per CDR3 protein. Of around 250,000 distinct CDR3 sequences in the sample, roughly 82% were seen once. The sequenced sample was sorted CD4+, CD8+, or CD8+CD57+ T cells (not recorded which) from PBMCs. J is TRBJ2-7 and V is TRBV7-2, with TRBD2 as a possible D gene (7 bases). This receptor was obtained from a human donor with aplastic anemia. The CDR3: CASSGGASYEKYF. The CDR3, as DNA: TGTGCCAGCAGCGGGGGGGCCTCCTACGAGAAGTACTTC.